The next 11 T cell receptor beta chains were all read from a single sample in a study of Graves' ophthalmopathy and Graves' hyperthyroidism. RNA transcripts yielded amplified TCR beta CDR3 regions. An opening RT-PCR round employed HTBI primers and preceded a second-round multiplex PCR. TCRdb used MiXCR to reprocess the multiplex PCR reads, holding one entry per CDR3 protein. Of 900,000 to 1,200,000 distinct CDR3 sequences in the sample, 35% to 45% were seen once. Sequenced material: peripheral blood or thyroid tissue (not recorded which). Every receptor here comes from an adult man with Graves' hyperthyroidism.

The rearrangement links TRBV20-1 to TRBJ2-7; D is possibly TRBD2 (5 bases). Germline assignment: CDR1 DFQATT and CDR2 SNEGSKA (reference sequence). The CDR3 sequence is 15 residues long. The ends were cut back, 3 bases at V and 7 bases at J, with 22 bases in the middle. CDR3 region: CSASQRTRPEGEQYF. In DNA, the CDR3 is TGCAGTGCTAGCCAGCGGACCAGGCCCGAAGGGGAGCAGTACTTC.

As regards this clonotype: One base away lies a much larger clone, so this may be a sequencing read error. This rearrangement joins TRBV9 to TRBJ2-7; no firm D call. From germline, CDR1 is SGDLS and CDR2 YYNGEE. CDR3 length equals 14 residues. Deletions cut 0 bases from V and 0 bases from J, with 7 bases between. CDR3 DNA: TGTGCCAGCAGCGTAGGGGAAAGCTCCTACGAGCAGTACTTC. Translated, it gives CASSVGESSYEQYF.

This clonotype was recorded at least ten times. V and J are TRBV10-3 and TRBJ1-2; unclear D gene. Deletions cut 0 bases from V and 14 bases from J, with 13 bases between. Per the germline V gene, CDR1 is ENHRY and CDR2 is SYGVKD. The CDR3 consists of 12 residues. The CDR3 DNA reads as TGTGCCATCAGTGAGTCGTCCCGGAATGGGACCTTC. This translates into CAISESSRNGTF.

Worth noting for this clonotype: A read error may explain this, as a much larger clone is one base away. The chain carries TRBV20-1 and TRBJ2-7; a possible D gene is TRBD2 (6 bases). Trimming removed 1 base at V and 1 base at J, with 8 bases between. The germline CDR1 and CDR2 sequences are DFQATT and SNEGSKA (reference sequence). The CDR3 is 13 residues long. This CDR3 reads CSARGGLSYEQYF. In DNA form, the CDR3 reads TGCAGTGCTAGAGGTGGACTATCCTACGAGCAGTACTTC.

This clonotype was detected only once. The rearrangement joins TRBV15 to TRBJ1-5, with no clear D. Germline loops: CDR1 LNHNV, CDR2 YYDKDF (reference sequence). CDR3 length: 15 residues. V was cut by 5 bases and J by 5 bases, with 16 bases left in between. CDR3 DNA sequence: TGTGCCACCAGCCAAAGGACGGACGGTGATCAGCCCCAGCATTTT. It encodes CATSQRTDGDQPQHF. Full variable domain (rest looked up from reference TRBV15 and TRBJ1-5): DAMVIQNPRYQVTQFGKPVTLSCSQTLNHNVMYWYQQKSSQAPKLLFHYYDKDFNNEADTPDNFQSRRPNTSFCFLDIRSPGLGDTAMYLCATSQRTDGDQPQHFGDGTRLSIL.

About this clonotype: A junction boundary mismatches the germline segment, possibly from a read error. The V gene is TRBV14, the J gene TRBJ1-5, with D unresolved. Per the germline V gene, CDR1 is SGHDN and CDR2 is FVKESK. CDR3 length equals 12 residues. The CDR3 loop reads CTSSAERGSQHF. The CDR3 nucleotides read TGTACCAGCAGCGCTGAGAGAGGTTCCCAGCATTTT.

There are a few counts of this clonotype. V usage is TRBV19 and J usage is TRBJ2-2; either TRBD1 or TRBD2 may fit D (5 bases each). CDR3 size: 15 residues. The germline V gene has CDR1 LNHDA and CDR2 SQIVND (reference sequence). Trimming took off 5 bases at V and 0 bases at J, with 10 bases between the two ends. The CDR3 bases are TGTGCCAGTAGTGGGACCGAGCCGAACACCGGGGAGCTGTTTTTT. The encoded protein is CASSGTEPNTGELFF.

The V and J genes are TRBV25-1 and TRBJ2-6; D ambiguous. CDR1 is MGHDK, CDR2 SYGVNS, per germline. The V end was cut by 4 bases, the J end by 2 bases, with 9 bases between. This CDR3 is built from 15 residues. In DNA, the CDR3 is TGTGCCAGCAGTGTAATGAACACTGGGGCCAACGTCCTGACTTTC. Translation gives CASSVMNTGANVLTF.

This clonotype was seen only a few times. The chain couples TRBV7-2 to TRBJ2-6, with TRBD2 identical over 13 bases. The trim removed 2 bases at V and 2 bases at J, leaving 15 bases unmatched. The CDR3 covers 22 residues. Looked up from germline, CDR1 is SGHTA and CDR2 is FQGNSA. CDR3 DNA sequence: TGTGCCAGCAGCTTAATCGGGCCAACTAGCGGGAGGGCCGGGGCTGGGGCCAACGTCCTGACTTTC. Translating gives CASSLIGPTSGRAGAGANVLTF.

The rearrangement links TRBV7-3 to TRBJ2-5; tentative D call: TRBD1 (6 bases). V lost 5 bases, J lost 4 bases, and 14 bases lay in between. The V gene's germline CDR1 is SGHTA and CDR2 FQGTGA. The CDR3 consists of 14 residues. CDR3 loop: CASSVKGVRETQYF. The CDR3 nucleotides are TGTGCCAGCAGCGTCAAGGGGGTTCGAGAGACCCAGTACTTC.

This clonotype has more than one count but fewer than ten. This may arise from a read error, as a much more abundant clone is one base away. J is TRBJ1-2 and V is TRBV20-1; TRBD1 aligns across 7 bases. CDR1 DFQATT and CDR2 SNEGSKA come from the germline V gene (reference sequence). Unmatched junction bases numbered 6, after V lost 1 base and J lost 4 bases. The CDR3 is made up of 14 amino acids. The chain's CDR3 is CSARVGRGAYGYTF. In DNA, the CDR3 is TGCAGTGCTAGAGTAGGCAGGGGGGCCTATGGCTACACCTTC.